The present TCR beta chain was sequenced within a study of graft-versus-host responses after intestinal transplantation. About the study: Following induction with anti-thymocyte globulin, all recipients were given tacrolimus and steroids for about three years.

Study-wide findings and caveats: GvH clonotypes were identified within recipient marrow, with a subset emerging first in ileum or blood.

Sequencing used immunoSEQ multiplex PCR; TCRdb keeps in-frame clones, though not all of them. This table has 40,000 or so clones, 80% to 85% appearing once. CDR1 and CDR2 (germline): KGHSH, LQKENI. This CDR3 has 18 amino acids. V was pared by 0 bases and J by 4 bases, with 11 bases of the junction left unmatched. Note on this clone: Its antigen is unidentified.

The sequenced sample was PBMCs, obtained 1,000 to 1,200 days after transplant. The V and J genes are TRBV18 and TRBJ2-7; TRBD2 aligns across 11 bases. The TCR was taken from a human patient who received an intestinal transplant, so some T cells may come from the graft donor. The CDR3 reads CASSPPIAGGPNSYEQYF. CDR3 nucleotides: TGTGCCAGCTCACCACCTATAGCGGGGGGGCCTAACTCATACGAGCAGTACTTC.